This T cell receptor (beta chain) comes out of a study of T cells in Graves' hyperthyroidism and ophthalmopathy. Authors of the study amplified TCR beta CDR3 regions from RNA transcripts. The HTBI primer set was used in a first-round RT-PCR of the TCR CDR3. MiXCR, run by TCRdb on the multiplex PCR reads, gives a single entry per CDR3 protein. The data hold fewer than 250,000 distinct CDR3 sequences, with 17% observed a single time. This clonotype was observed a few times. CDR3 length: 15 amino acids. Germline V gene data show CDR1 as MNHNS and CDR2 as SASEGT. V shed 2 bases and J shed 6 bases, with 17 bases lying between them.

The chain carries TRBV6-1 and TRBJ2-7; TRBD1 might be the D (6 bases). The receptor was isolated from a man in his forties or fifties with Graves' hyperthyroidism. The specimen was blood. CDR3: CASSEWVDRSREQYF. The CDR3 DNA reads as TGTGCCAGCAGTGAATGGGTTGACAGGAGTCGCGAGCAGTACTTC.